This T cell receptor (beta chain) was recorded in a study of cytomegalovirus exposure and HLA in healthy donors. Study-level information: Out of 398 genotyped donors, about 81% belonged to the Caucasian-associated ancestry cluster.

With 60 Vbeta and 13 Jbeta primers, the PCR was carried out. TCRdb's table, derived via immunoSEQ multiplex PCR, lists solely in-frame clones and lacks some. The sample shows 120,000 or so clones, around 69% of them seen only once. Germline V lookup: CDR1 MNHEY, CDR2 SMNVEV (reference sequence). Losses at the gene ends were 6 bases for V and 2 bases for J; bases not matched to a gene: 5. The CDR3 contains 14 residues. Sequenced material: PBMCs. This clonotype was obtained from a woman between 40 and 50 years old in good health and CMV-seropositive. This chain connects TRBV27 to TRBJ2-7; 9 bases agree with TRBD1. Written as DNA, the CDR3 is TGTGCCAGCAGCCCCGGGACAGGGCCCTACGAGCAGTACTTC. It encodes CASSPGTGPYEQYF.